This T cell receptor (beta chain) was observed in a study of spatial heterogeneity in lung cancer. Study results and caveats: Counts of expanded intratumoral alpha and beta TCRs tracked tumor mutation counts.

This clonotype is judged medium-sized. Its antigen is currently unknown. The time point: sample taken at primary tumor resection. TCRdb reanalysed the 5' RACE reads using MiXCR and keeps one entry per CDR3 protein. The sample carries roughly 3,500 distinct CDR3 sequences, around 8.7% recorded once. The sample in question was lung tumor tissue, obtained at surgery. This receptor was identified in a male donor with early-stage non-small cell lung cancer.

In DNA form, the CDR3 reads TGTGCCGGAACAGGGGGCGCTTCTGCAACTAATGAAAAACTGTTTTTT. Translated, it gives CAGTGGASATNEKLFF. The chain employs TRBV7-9 and TRBJ1-4; 9 bases line up with TRBD1. In germline, CDR1 is SEHNR, CDR2 FQNEAQ (reference sequence). V was pared by 11 bases and J by 0 bases, with 10 bases of the junction left unmatched. This CDR3 has 16 residues.